The 25 T cell receptor beta chains presented below share a single source sample, sequenced in a study of chemoradiotherapy in HPV16-positive cancers. Data came from immunoSEQ multiplex PCR; TCRdb stores just in-frame clones and leaves some out. This table holds 9,500 to 15,000 clones, around three fifths found once. Sampling was conducted from a patient who underwent chemoradiotherapy. These receptor sequences come from a human donor with HPV-associated anogenital cancer.

The rearrangement links TRBV5-1 to TRBJ2-1; TRBD2 matches at 7 bases. Germline CDR1 reads SGHRS; CDR2 reads YFSETQ. Trimming at V came to 1 base and at J to 3 bases, leaving 7 bases not matched to a gene. CDR3 length: 16 amino acids. CDR3 in amino acids: CASSLKAGSGYNEQFF. The CDR3 DNA reads as TGCGCCAGCAGCTTGAAAGCGGGGAGTGGCTACAATGAGCAGTTCTTC.

This chain uses TRBV5-6 with TRBJ2-2; D is unclear. In germline, CDR1 is SGHDT, CDR2 YYEEEE. The CDR3 covers 14 residues. The V and J ends lost 6 bases and 0 bases respectively, with 9 bases between them. As DNA, the CDR3 is TGTGCCAGCACCCTAGGCGCGAACACCGGGGAGCTGTTTTTT. This codes for CASTLGANTGELFF. Full variable domain (rest looked up from reference TRBV5-6 and TRBJ2-2): DAGVTQSPTHLIKTRGQQVTLRCSPKSGHDTVSWYQQALGQGPQFIFQYYEEEERQRGNFPDRFSGHQFPNYSSELNVNALLLGDSALYLCASTLGANTGELFFGEGSRLTVL.

V gene TRBV19 combines with J gene TRBJ1-2; D is undetermined. Trimming cost V 4 bases and J 4 bases, with 13 bases left between them. CDR1 is LNHDA, CDR2 SQIVND, per germline (reference sequence). The CDR3 covers 14 residues. CDR3 nucleotides: TGTGCCAGTAGTAATGTGGAACGGGGCTATGGCTACACCTTC. As protein: CASSNVERGYGYTF.

The V call is TRBV6-6, the J call TRBJ2-7, with TRBD1 matching 9 bases. The CDR3 extends over 15 amino acids. V trimming: 8 bases; J trimming: 0 bases; junction bases outside the gene matches: 8. CDR1 is MNHNY and CDR2 is SVGAGI in the germline V gene (reference sequence). The CDR3 region has the DNA TGTGCCAGCCTCCCGGGGACAGGGTTCTCCTACGAGCAGTACTTC. Its protein product is CASLPGTGFSYEQYF.

This clone was counted a few times. V usage is TRBV5-1 and J usage is TRBJ1-1; the match to TRBD1 covers 9 bases. The germline gives CDR1 SGHRS, CDR2 YFSETQ. The length of the CDR3 is 13 residues. J gave up 3 bases and V 5 bases, and 2 bases lay outside the gene matches. CDR3 DNA: TGCGCCAGCAGGACAGGGGGTGACACTGAAGCTTTCTTT. Protein sequence: CASRTGGDTEAFF.

The chain recombines TRBV5-1 with TRBJ2-3; 8 bases fit TRBD2. Unmatched junction bases numbered 11, after V lost 6 bases and J lost 5 bases. The CDR3 has 15 residues. Germline CDR1 is SGHRS and CDR2 is YFSETQ. CDR3 sequence reads: CASTRSGAARDTQYF. The CDR3 region has the DNA TGCGCCAGCACGCGTAGCGGGGCTGCCAGAGATACGCAGTATTTT.

V usage is TRBV29-1 and J usage is TRBJ2-7; 7 nucleotides agree with TRBD1. The J segment lost 2 bases and the V segment lost 5 bases, leaving 6 bases of the junction unmatched. In germline, CDR1 is SQVTM, CDR2 ANQGSEA. The CDR3 spans 13 residues. The CDR3 nucleotides read TGCAGCGTTCTCCGGGACAGTACCTACGAGCAGTACTTC. It codes for CSVLRDSTYEQYF.

The chain combines TRBV15 with TRBJ1-2; no clear D gene. The V end was cut by 0 bases, the J end by 7 bases, with 12 bases between. Germline loops: CDR1 LNHNV, CDR2 YYDKDF (reference sequence). The CDR3 covers 14 residues. The CDR3 spells CATSRDRGGLGYTF. CDR3 nucleotides: TGTGCCACCAGCAGAGATCGAGGAGGGCTTGGCTACACCTTC.

CDR3 DNA: TGTGCCAGCAGCCCACAGGCTTTCTCCTACAATGAGCAGTTCTTC. Translated, it gives CASSPQAFSYNEQFF. V is TRBV11-3 and J is TRBJ2-1, with D perhaps matching TRBD1 (5 bases). The CDR3 consists of 15 residues. Trimming took 5 bases from V and 0 from J, leaving 11 bases between them. Germline V gene data show CDR1 as SGHNT and CDR2 as YENEEA. Variable domain in full (rest from reference TRBV11-3 and TRBJ2-1): EAGVVQSPRYKIIEKKQPVAFWCNPISGHNTLYWYLQNLGQGPELLIRYENEEAVDDSQLPKDRFSAERLKGVDSTLKIQPAELGDSAVYLCASSPQAFSYNEQFFGPGTRLTVL.

The chain has TRBV19 and TRBJ2-3, with D maybe TRBD2 (6 bases). V was trimmed by 6 bases and J by 3 bases, leaving 10 bases between them. This CDR3 region has 13 residues. Germline values: CDR1 LNHDA, CDR2 SQIVND (reference sequence). The CDR3 protein is CASRTGGTDTQYF. The CDR3 DNA is TGTGCCAGTAGAACCGGGGGAACAGATACGCAGTATTTT.

This chain connects TRBV11-3 to TRBJ2-5; D ambiguous. Trimming took 1 base from V and 2 from J, leaving 5 bases between them. The CDR3 has 13 residues. CDR1 SGHNT and CDR2 YENEEA come from the germline V gene. For the CDR3, the DNA is TGTGCCAGCAGCTTAGGAGATCAAGAGACCCAGTACTTC. Translated, it gives CASSLGDQETQYF.

This clone was found a few times. This CDR3 is CASSRGNYGYTF. CDR3 in DNA: TGCGCCAGCAGCAGGGGGAACTATGGCTACACCTTC. This chain links TRBV4-1 with TRBJ1-2; a weak D match, TRBD1 (6 bases). Germline assignment: CDR1 MGHRA and CDR2 YSYEKL. The CDR3 length is 12 residues. Trimming shortened V by 5 bases and J by 2 bases, and 6 bases separated the two germline ends.

The V call is TRBV30, the J call TRBJ1-6; unclear D gene. Germline V CDR1 and CDR2: GTSNPN, SVGIG (reference sequence). The V and J ends lost 5 bases and 2 bases respectively, with 1 base between them. The CDR3 is made up of 11 amino acids. CDR3 protein: CAWAYNSPLHF. DNA for the CDR3: TGTGCCTGGGCCTATAATTCACCCCTCCACTTT.

The chain joins TRBV5-1 to TRBJ1-1, with 7 bases matching TRBD1. V lost 4 bases, J lost 4 bases, and 10 bases stayed unmatched. Germline CDR1 reads SGHRS; CDR2 reads YFSETQ. This CDR3 is 15 amino acids long. The CDR3: CASSGTQGFGTEAFF. The CDR3 bases are TGCGCCAGCAGCGGAACACAGGGGTTCGGCACTGAAGCTTTCTTT.

This chain connects TRBV25-1 to TRBJ2-7; D call uncertain. The CDR3 is 11 amino acids. V was clipped by 7 bases and J by 3 bases, with 7 bases between them. Germline V gene lookup returns CDR1 MGHDK and CDR2 SYGVNS. Written as DNA, the CDR3 is TGTGCCAGCAAATTATTCTACGAGCAGTACTTC. It yields the protein CASKLFYEQYF.

The chain has TRBV5-1 and TRBJ2-7; D might be TRBD2 (6 bases). Looked up from germline, CDR1 is SGHRS and CDR2 is YFSETQ. V was cut by 0 bases and J by 2 bases, with 21 bases left in between. This CDR3 contains 18 residues. CDR3 nucleotide sequence: TGCGCCAGCAGCTTGGGCTGGGGGGACGGGGTCAGAGCCTACGAGCAGTACTTC. This encodes CASSLGWGDGVRAYEQYF.

The chain uses TRBV5-1 and TRBJ2-5; tentative D call: TRBD2 (6 bases). This CDR3 comprises 15 residues. Germline V CDR1 and CDR2: SGHRS, YFSETQ. Trimming shortened V by 1 base and J by 1 base, and 11 bases separated the two germline ends. The CDR3 bases are TGCGCCAGCAGCTTGCTAGCGAGTTTCCAAGAGACCCAGTACTTC. This sequence encodes CASSLLASFQETQYF. Combining the CDR3 with reference TRBV5-1 and TRBJ2-5 gives the whole variable domain KAGVTQTPRYLIKTRGQQVTLSCSPISGHRSVSWYQQTPGQGLQFLFEYFSETQRNKGNFPGRFSGRQFSNSRSEMNVSTLELGDSALYLCASSLLASFQETQYFGPGTRLLVL.

This clone was counted only a few times. This chain connects TRBV5-8 to TRBJ1-4; 7 nucleotides line up with TRBD1. CDR3 length: 14 residues. The germline CDR1 and CDR2 sequences are SGHTS and YDEGEE. CDR3 sequence reads: CAQGSYATNEKLFF. The DNA for the CDR3 is TGTGCACAGGGGTCGTACGCAACTAATGAAAAACTGTTTTTT.

This rearrangement joins TRBV27 to TRBJ1-5, with D possibly TRBD1 on 5 matching bases. Germline V gene data show CDR1 as MNHEY and CDR2 as SMNVEV (reference sequence). Trimming removed 5 bases from V and 3 bases from J, with 17 bases in between. CDR3 length: 16 amino acids. CDR3 amino acids: CASSPLPQGFNQPQHF. As DNA, the CDR3 is TGTGCCAGCAGTCCCCTTCCCCAGGGTTTCAATCAGCCCCAGCATTTT.

The V and J genes are TRBV13 and TRBJ1-1, with D hard to call. The germline V and J ends were trimmed by 3 bases and 3 bases, with 8 bases remaining between them. This CDR3 has 13 residues. The germline V gene has CDR1 PRHDT and CDR2 FYEKMQ (reference sequence). The CDR3 sequence: CASSLASYTEAFF. The CDR3 DNA sequence: TGTGCCAGCAGCTTGGCCAGTTACACTGAAGCTTTCTTT. Full variable domain (rest looked up from reference TRBV13 and TRBJ1-1): AAGVIQSPRHLIKEKRETATLKCYPIPRHDTVYWYQQGPGQDPQFLISFYEKMQSDKGSIPDRFSAQQFSDYHSELNMSSLELGDSALYFCASSLASYTEAFFGQGTRLTVV.

V usage is TRBV28 and J usage is TRBJ1-2, with D perhaps TRBD1 (5 bases). There are 14 residues in the CDR3. V was pared by 6 bases and J by 4 bases, with 15 bases between. Germline lookup yields CDR1 MDHEN and CDR2 SYDVKM. The CDR3 spells CASRVPSTVYGYTF. The CDR3 DNA reads TGTGCCAGCAGGGTACCGTCGACAGTCTATGGCTACACCTTC.

The chain links TRBV6-5 to TRBJ1-6, with a weak D call TRBD1 (5 bases). Trimming took off 6 bases at V and 7 bases at J, with 16 bases between the two ends. The CDR3 covers 15 residues. Germline CDR1 MNHEY, CDR2 SVGAGI. The CDR3 DNA reads TGTGCCAGCAGCTCATCAGGGCCGGGGAATTCACCCCTCCACTTT. Protein sequence: CASSSSGPGNSPLHF.

The V and J genes are TRBV5-1 and TRBJ2-7; 12 bases match TRBD1. Germline CDR1 is SGHRS and CDR2 is YFSETQ. Trimming cost V 0 bases and J 5 bases; bases outside gene matches: 3. The CDR3 loop spans 15 amino acids. CDR3 amino acids: CASSLVGTGGHEQYF. CDR3 DNA: TGCGCCAGCAGCTTGGTCGGGACAGGGGGCCACGAGCAGTACTTC.

V and J are TRBV15 and TRBJ2-3; perhaps D is TRBD1 or TRBD2 (7 bases each). Trimming took off 5 bases at V and 2 bases at J, with 17 bases between the two ends. The CDR3 totals 16 residues. Germline V gives CDR1 LNHNV, CDR2 YYDKDF (reference sequence). This CDR3 reads CATSSEGAGDTDTQYF. CDR3 DNA sequence: TGTGCCACCAGCTCCGAGGGGGCGGGGGACACAGATACGCAGTATTTT.

J is TRBJ1-1 and V is TRBV2; D gene uncertain. This CDR3 is built from 14 residues. The V gene's germline CDR1 is SNHLY and CDR2 FYNNEI. V was trimmed by 5 bases and J by 1 base, leaving 11 bases between them. The CDR3 sequence: CASSLSGRNTEAFF. As DNA, the CDR3 is TGTGCCAGCAGTCTATCTGGACGGAACACTGAAGCTTTCTTT.